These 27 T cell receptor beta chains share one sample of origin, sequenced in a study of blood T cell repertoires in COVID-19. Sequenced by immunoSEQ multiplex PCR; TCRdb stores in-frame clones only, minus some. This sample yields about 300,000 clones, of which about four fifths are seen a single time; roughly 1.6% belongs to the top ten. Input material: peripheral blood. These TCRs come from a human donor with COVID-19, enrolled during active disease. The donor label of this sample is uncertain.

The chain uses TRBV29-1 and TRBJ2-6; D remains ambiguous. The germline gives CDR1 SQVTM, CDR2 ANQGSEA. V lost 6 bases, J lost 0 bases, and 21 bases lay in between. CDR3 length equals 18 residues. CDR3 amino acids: CSVIPAASLISGANVLTF. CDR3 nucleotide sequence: TGCAGCGTGATACCCGCGGCCAGCCTAATCTCTGGGGCCAACGTCCTGACTTTC.

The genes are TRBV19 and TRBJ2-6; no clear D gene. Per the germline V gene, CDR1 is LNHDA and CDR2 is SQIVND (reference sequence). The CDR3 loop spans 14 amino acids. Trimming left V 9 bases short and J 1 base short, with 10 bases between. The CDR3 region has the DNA TGTGCCAGCTCCCAGGTGTCTGGGGCCAACGTCCTGACTTTC. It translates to CASSQVSGANVLTF.

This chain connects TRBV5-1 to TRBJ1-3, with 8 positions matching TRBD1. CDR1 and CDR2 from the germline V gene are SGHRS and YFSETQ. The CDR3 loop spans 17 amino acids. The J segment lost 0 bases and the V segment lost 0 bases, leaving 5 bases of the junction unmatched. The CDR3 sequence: CASSLADGTGSGNTIYF. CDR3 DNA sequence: TGCGCCAGCAGCTTGGCCGACGGGACAGGCTCTGGAAACACCATATATTTT.

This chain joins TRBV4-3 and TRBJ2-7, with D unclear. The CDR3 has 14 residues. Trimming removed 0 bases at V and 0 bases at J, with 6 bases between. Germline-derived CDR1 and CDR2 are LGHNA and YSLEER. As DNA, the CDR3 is TGCGCCAGCAGCCAAGATCCGAGCTCCTACGAGCAGTACTTC. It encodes CASSQDPSSYEQYF.

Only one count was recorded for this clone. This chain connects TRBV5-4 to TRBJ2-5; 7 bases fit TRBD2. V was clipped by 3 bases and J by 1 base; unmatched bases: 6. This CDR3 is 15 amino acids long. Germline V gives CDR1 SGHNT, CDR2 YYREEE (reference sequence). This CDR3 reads CASSSWGTIQETQYF. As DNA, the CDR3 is TGTGCCAGCAGCTCCTGGGGGACTATCCAAGAGACCCAGTACTTC.

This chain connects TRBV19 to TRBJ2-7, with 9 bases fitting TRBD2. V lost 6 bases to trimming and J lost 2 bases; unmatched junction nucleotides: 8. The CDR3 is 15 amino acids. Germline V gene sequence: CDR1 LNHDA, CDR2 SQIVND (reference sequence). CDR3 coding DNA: TGTGCCAGTAGCTCAGCTAGCGGGGTAGCCTACGAGCAGTACTTC. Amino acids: CASSSASGVAYEQYF.

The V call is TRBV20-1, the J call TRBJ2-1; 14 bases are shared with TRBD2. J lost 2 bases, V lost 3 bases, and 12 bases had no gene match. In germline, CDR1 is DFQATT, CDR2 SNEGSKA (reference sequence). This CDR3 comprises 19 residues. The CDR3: CSASAPGLAGDRAYNEQFF. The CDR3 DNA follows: TGCAGTGCTAGTGCGCCGGGACTAGCGGGAGACAGGGCCTACAATGAGCAGTTCTTC.

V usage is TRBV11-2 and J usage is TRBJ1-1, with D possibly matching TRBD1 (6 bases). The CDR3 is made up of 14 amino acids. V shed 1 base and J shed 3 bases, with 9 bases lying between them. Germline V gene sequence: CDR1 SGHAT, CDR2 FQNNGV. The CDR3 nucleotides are TGTGCCAGCAGCTTAGCAGGGGTGTACACTGAAGCTTTCTTT. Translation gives CASSLAGVYTEAFF.

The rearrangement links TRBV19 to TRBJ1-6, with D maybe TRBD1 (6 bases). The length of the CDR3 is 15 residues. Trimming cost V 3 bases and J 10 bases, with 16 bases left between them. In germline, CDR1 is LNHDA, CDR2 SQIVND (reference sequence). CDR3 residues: CASSISWQGFSPLHF. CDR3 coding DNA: TGTGCCAGTAGTATCTCTTGGCAGGGGTTCTCACCCCTCCACTTT. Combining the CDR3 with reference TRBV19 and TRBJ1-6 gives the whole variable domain DGGITQSPKYLFRKEGQNVTLSCEQNLNHDAMYWYRQDPGQGLRLIYYSQIVNDFQKGDIAEGYSVSREKKESFPLTVTSAQKNPTAFYLCASSISWQGFSPLHFGNGTRLTVT.

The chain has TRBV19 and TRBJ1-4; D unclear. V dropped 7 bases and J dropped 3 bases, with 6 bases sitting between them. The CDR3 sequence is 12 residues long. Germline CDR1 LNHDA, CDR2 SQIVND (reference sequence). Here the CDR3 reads CASTGANEKLFF. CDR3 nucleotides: TGTGCCAGTACCGGGGCTAATGAAAAACTGTTTTTT. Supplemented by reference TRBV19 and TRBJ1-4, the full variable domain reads DGGITQSPKYLFRKEGQNVTLSCEQNLNHDAMYWYRQDPGQGLRLIYYSQIVNDFQKGDIAEGYSVSREKKESFPLTVTSAQKNPTAFYLCASTGANEKLFFGSGTQLSVL.

In DNA form, the CDR3 reads TGTGCCAGCAGCCAAGACACCTTTGGGCTGCCTAACTATGGCTACACCTTC. Translating it yields CASSQDTFGLPNYGYTF. The chain combines TRBV3-1 (or the pseudogene TRBV3-2) with TRBJ1-2; D unclear. The CDR3 contains 17 residues. Germline CDR1 and CDR2: LGHDT and YNNKEL (reference sequence). The V gene lost 0 bases and the J gene lost 0 bases, with 14 bases spanning the gap.

Written as DNA, the CDR3 is TGTGCCAGCAGCGCGTTCAATGAGCAGTTCTTC. Translation: CASSAFNEQFF. V gene TRBV9 combines with J gene TRBJ2-1, with D uncertain. Trimming removed 3 bases at V and 6 bases at J, with 4 bases between. This CDR3 comprises 11 residues. CDR1 and CDR2 from the germline V gene are SGDLS and YYNGEE.

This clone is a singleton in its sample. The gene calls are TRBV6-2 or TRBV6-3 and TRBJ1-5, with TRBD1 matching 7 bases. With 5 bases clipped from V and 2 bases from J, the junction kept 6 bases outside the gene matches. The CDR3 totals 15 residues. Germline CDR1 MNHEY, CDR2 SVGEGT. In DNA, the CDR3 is TGTGCCAGCAGTCCCCTCAGGGGGGGCAATCAGCCCCAGCATTTT. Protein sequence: CASSPLRGGNQPQHF.

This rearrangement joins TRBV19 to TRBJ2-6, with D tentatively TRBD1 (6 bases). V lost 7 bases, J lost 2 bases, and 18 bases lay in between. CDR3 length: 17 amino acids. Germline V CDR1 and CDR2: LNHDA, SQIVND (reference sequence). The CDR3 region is CASKAAGESAGANVLTF. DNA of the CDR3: TGTGCCAGTAAGGCGGCAGGGGAATCGGCTGGGGCCAACGTCCTGACTTTC.

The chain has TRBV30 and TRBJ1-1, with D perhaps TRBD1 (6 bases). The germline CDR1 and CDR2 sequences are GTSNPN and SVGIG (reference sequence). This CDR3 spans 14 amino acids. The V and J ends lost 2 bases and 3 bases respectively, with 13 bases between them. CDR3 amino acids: CAWSPGVYDTEAFF. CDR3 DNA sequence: TGTGCCTGGAGTCCAGGGGTTTATGACACTGAAGCTTTCTTT.

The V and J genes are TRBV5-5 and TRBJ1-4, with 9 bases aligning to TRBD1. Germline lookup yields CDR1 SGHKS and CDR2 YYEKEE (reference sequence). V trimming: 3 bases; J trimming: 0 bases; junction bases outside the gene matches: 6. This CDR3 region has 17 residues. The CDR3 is CASSWGQGFATNEKLFF. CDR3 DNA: TGTGCCAGCAGCTGGGGACAGGGTTTCGCAACTAATGAAAAACTGTTTTTT. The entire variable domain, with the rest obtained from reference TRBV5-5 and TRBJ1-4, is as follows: DAGVTQSPTHLIKTRGQQVTLRCSPISGHKSVSWYQQVLGQGPQFIFQYYEKEERGRGNFPDRFSARQFPNYSSELNVNALLLGDSALYLCASSWGQGFATNEKLFFGSGTQLSVL.

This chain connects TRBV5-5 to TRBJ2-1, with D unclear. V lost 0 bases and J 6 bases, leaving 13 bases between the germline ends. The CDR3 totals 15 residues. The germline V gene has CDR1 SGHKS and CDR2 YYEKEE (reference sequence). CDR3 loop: CASSLDWSIFNEQFF. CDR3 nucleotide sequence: TGTGCCAGCAGCTTGGACTGGTCTATATTCAATGAGCAGTTCTTC.

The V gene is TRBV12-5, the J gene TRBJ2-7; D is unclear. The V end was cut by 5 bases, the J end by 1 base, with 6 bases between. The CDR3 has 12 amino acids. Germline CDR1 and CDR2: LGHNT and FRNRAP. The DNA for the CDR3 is TGTGCTAGTGGTCGGTGGTCCTACGAGCAGTACTTC. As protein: CASGRWSYEQYF. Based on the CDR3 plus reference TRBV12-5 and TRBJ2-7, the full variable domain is DARVTQTPRHKVTEMGQEVTMRCQPILGHNTVFWYRQTMMQGLELLAYFRNRAPLDDSGMPKDRFSAEMPDATLATLKIQPSEPRDSAVYFCASGRWSYEQYFGPGTRLTVT.

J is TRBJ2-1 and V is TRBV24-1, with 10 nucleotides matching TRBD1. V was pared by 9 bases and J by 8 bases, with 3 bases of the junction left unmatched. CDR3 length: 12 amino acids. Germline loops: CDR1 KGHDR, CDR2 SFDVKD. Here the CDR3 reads CATGTGDDEQFF. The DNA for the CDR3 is TGTGCCACCGGGACAGGGGACGATGAGCAGTTCTTC.

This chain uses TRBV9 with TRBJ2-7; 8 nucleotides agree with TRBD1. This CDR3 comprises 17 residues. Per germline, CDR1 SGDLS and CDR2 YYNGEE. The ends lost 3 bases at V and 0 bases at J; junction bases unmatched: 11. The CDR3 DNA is TGTGCCAGCAGCGCAAGCGTCGGACAGGGACCCTCCTACGAGCAGTACTTC. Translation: CASSASVGQGPSYEQYF.

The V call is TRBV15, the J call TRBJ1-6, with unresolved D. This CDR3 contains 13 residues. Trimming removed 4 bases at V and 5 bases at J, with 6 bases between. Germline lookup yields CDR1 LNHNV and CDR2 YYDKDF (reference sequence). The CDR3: CATSNDNNSPLHF. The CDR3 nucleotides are TGTGCCACCAGCAACGACAATAATTCACCCCTCCACTTT.

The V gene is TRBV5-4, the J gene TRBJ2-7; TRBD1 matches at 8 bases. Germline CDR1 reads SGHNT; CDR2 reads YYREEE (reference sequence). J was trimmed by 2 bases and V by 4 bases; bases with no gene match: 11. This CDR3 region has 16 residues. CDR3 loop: CASSLRATGETYEQYF. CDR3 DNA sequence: TGTGCCAGCAGCCTACGTGCGACAGGGGAAACCTACGAGCAGTACTTC. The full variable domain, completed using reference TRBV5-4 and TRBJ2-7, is ETGVTQSPTHLIKTRGQQVTLRCSSQSGHNTVSWYQQALGQGPQFIFQYYREEENGRGNFPPRFSGLQFPNYSSELNVNALELDDSALYLCASSLRATGETYEQYFGPGTRLTVT.

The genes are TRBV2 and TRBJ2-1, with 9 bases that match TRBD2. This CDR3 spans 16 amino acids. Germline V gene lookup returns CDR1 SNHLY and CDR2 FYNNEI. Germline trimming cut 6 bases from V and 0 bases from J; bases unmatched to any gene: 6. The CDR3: CASSLRLAASYNEQFF. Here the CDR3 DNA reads TGTGCCAGCAGCCTGAGACTAGCGGCCTCCTACAATGAGCAGTTCTTC. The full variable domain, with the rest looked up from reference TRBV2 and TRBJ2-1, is EPEVTQTPSHQVTQMGQEVILRCVPISNHLYFYWYRQILGQKVEFLVSFYNNEISEKSEIFDDQFSVERPDGSNFTLKIRSTKLEDSAMYFCASSLRLAASYNEQFFGPGTRLTVL.

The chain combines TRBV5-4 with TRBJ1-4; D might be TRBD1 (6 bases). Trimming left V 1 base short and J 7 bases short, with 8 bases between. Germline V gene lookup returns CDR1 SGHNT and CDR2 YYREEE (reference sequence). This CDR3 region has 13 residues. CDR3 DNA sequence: TGTGCCAGCAGCTTGCAGGGGAGTGAAAAACTGTTTTTT. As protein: CASSLQGSEKLFF.

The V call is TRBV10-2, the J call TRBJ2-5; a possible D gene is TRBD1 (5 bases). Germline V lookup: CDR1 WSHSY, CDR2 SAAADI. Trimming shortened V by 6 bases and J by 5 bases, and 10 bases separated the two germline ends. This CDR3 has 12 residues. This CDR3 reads CASRDSLETQYF. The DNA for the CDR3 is TGCGCCAGCAGAGACAGCTTGGAGACCCAGTACTTC.

The CDR3 spells CASSPTVYGGGSYEQYF. The CDR3 DNA reads as TGTGCCAGCTCACCAACCGTCTATGGGGGGGGCTCCTACGAGCAGTACTTC. The rearrangement joins TRBV18 to TRBJ2-7; 7 positions agree with TRBD2. Germline trimming cut 2 bases from V and 0 bases from J; bases unmatched to any gene: 10. Germline CDR1 KGHSH, CDR2 LQKENI. This CDR3 region has 17 residues.

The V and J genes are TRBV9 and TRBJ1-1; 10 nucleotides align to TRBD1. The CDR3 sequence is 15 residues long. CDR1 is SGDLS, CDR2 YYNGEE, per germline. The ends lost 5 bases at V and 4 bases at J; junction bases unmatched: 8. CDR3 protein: CASSRGTGEGTEAFF. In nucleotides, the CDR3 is TGTGCCAGCAGTAGGGGGACAGGGGAGGGCACTGAAGCTTTCTTT.